A selection of T cell receptor beta chains follows, all from one sample in a study of T cells in Graves' hyperthyroidism and ophthalmopathy. TCRdb independently ran MiXCR on the multiplex PCR reads; one entry per CDR3 protein. The sample contains 490,000 or so distinct CDR3 sequences, approximately 22% of which appear only once. The sample taken for sequencing was blood. The receptor set was obtained from a woman in her 70s with Graves' ophthalmopathy. Each CDR3 is given with its conserved first and last residue. D genes are given only for firm matches. Clone size is shown for a subset of rows, as once, few, many or a class of expanded clone.

CASSHFFGTEAFF,TGCGCCAGCAGCCACTTCTTTGGAACTGAAGCTTTCTTT,.,TRBJ1-1,TRBV4-1,.,13
CSARDVRLAGLMSDTQYF,TGCAGTGCTAGAGATGTACGACTAGCGGGACTTATGTCAGATACGCAGTATTTT,TRBD2,TRBJ2-3,TRBV20-1,.,18
CASSNRGGRGETQYF,TGTGCCAGCAGCAACCGGGGCGGGAGAGGAGAGACCCAGTACTTC,TRBD2,TRBJ2-5,TRBV3-1,once,15
CASSGTGDIYNEQFF,TGCGCCAGCAGCGGTACAGGGGATATCTACAATGAGCAGTTCTTC,TRBD1,TRBJ2-1,TRBV5-1,.,15
CASSRRQGGKNEQYF,TGTGCCAGCAGCCGCAGACAGGGAGGTAAGAACGAGCAGTACTTC,.,TRBJ2-7,TRBV28,few,15
CASSAAPAEQYF,TGTGCCAGCAGCGCAGCACCCGCCGAGCAGTACTTC,.,TRBJ2-7,TRBV12-3/TRBV12-4,many,12
CASSFFPQNTGELFF,TGTGCCAGCAGTTTTTTTCCCCAGAACACCGGGGAGCTGTTTTTT,.,TRBJ2-2,TRBV27,few,15
CASREGGGADEKLFF,TGTGCCAGCAGGGAGGGAGGGGGCGCGGATGAAAAACTGTTTTTT,TRBD1,TRBJ1-4,TRBV5-4,.,15
CSARNSGRLYEQYF,TGCAGTGCTAGAAATAGCGGGAGACTCTACGAGCAGTACTTC,TRBD2,TRBJ2-7,TRBV20-1,.,14
CASSLAPASTEAFF,TGTGCCAGCAGCTTAGCCCCCGCCAGCACTGAAGCTTTCTTT,.,TRBJ1-1,TRBV7-2,many,14
CASSPQDNEQFF,TGTGCCAGCAGTCCCCAAGACAATGAGCAGTTCTTC,.,TRBJ2-1,TRBV12-3/TRBV12-4,few,12
CASIGTYTEAFF,TGTGCCAGTATCGGAACCTACACTGAAGCTTTCTTT,.,TRBJ1-1,TRBV19,.,12
CSATQGGSDIQYF,TGCAGTGCCACCCAGGGGGGTTCAGACATTCAGTACTTC,.,TRBJ2-4,TRBV20-1,many,13
CASSLGSRDTEAFF,TGTGCCAGCAGCTTAGGATCCAGGGACACTGAAGCTTTCTTT,.,TRBJ1-1,TRBV11-2,.,14
CASSNIPDSSYEQYF,TGTGCCAGCAGCAACATTCCGGACAGCTCCTACGAGCAGTACTTC,.,TRBJ2-7,TRBV28,many,15
CSVALGTETQYF,TGCAGCGTTGCCCTCGGTACGGAGACCCAGTACTTC,.,TRBJ2-5,TRBV20-1,few,12
CASSSYSGTSGQETQYF,TGTGCCAGCAGTTCCTACTCCGGGACTAGCGGACAAGAGACCCAGTACTTC,TRBD2,TRBJ2-5,TRBV27,many,17
CASSYSDSGYTF,TGTGCCAGCAGTTACTCGGACTCGGGCTACACCTTC,.,TRBJ1-2,TRBV6-6,.,12
CASSLTSGSPTDTQYF,TGTGCCAGCAGCTTAACTAGCGGGAGCCCCACGGATACGCAGTATTTT,TRBD2,TRBJ2-3,TRBV7-3,few,16
CSASTGQGRGGEQFF,TGCAGTGCTAGTACGGGACAGGGGAGGGGGGGGGAGCAGTTCTTC,TRBD1,TRBJ2-1,TRBV20-1,few,15
CASSLLSSGETQYF,TGCGCCAGCAGCTTGTTATCGTCTGGGGAGACCCAGTACTTC,.,TRBJ2-5,TRBV5-1,.,14
CASSLRTSPGANVLTF,TGTGCCAGTAGTCTTAGGACGTCCCCTGGGGCCAACGTCCTGACTTTC,.,TRBJ2-6,TRBV19,.,16
CASSPAINYGYTF,TGTGCCAGCAGTCCCGCCATTAACTATGGCTACACCTTC,.,TRBJ1-2,TRBV28,many,13
CASSPLQGDTQYF,TGTGCCAGCTCACCCCTACAGGGAGATACGCAGTATTTT,.,TRBJ2-3,TRBV9,few,13
CASSLFDADEQYF,TGTGCCAGCAGTTTATTCGACGCAGACGAGCAGTACTTC,.,TRBJ2-7,TRBV7-2,.,13
CASSYSNLLAGKYEQYF,TGTGCCAGCAGTTACTCGAATTTACTAGCGGGAAAATACGAGCAGTACTTC,TRBD2,TRBJ2-7,TRBV6-5,.,17
CASADRVDYGYTF,TGTGCCAGCGCGGACAGGGTCGACTATGGCTACACCTTC,TRBD1,TRBJ1-2,TRBV19,many,13
CASSHKAGTTEELFF,TGTGCCAGCAGCCACAAAGCGGGCACCACCGAGGAGCTGTTTTTT,.,TRBJ2-2,TRBV3-1,.,15
CASSASDRTYEQYF,TGTGCCAGCAGCGCCTCCGACAGGACCTACGAGCAGTACTTC,.,TRBJ2-7,TRBV9,few,14
CSARDSYEQYF,TGCAGTGCTAGAGACAGTTACGAGCAGTACTTC,.,TRBJ2-7,TRBV20-1,.,11
CAISSGSDTDTQYF,TGTGCCATCAGTAGCGGGAGTGACACAGATACGCAGTATTTT,TRBD2,TRBJ2-3,TRBV10-3,.,14
CASSSRTGGSGANVLTF,TGTGCCAGCAGTTCCAGGACAGGGGGGTCTGGGGCCAACGTCCTGACTTTC,TRBD1,TRBJ2-6,TRBV2,few,17
CASSDRAREKLFF,TGTGCCAGCAGCGACAGGGCACGGGAAAAACTGTTTTTT,TRBD1,TRBJ1-4,TRBV6-1,.,13
CASKLSGRAETQYF,TGTGCCAGTAAACTGAGCGGGAGGGCGGAGACCCAGTACTTC,TRBD2,TRBJ2-5,TRBV19,few,14
CASSGTSGRPGELFF,TGCGCCAGCAGCGGGACTAGCGGGAGACCCGGGGAGCTGTTTTTT,TRBD2,TRBJ2-2,TRBV5-1,.,15
CASTGPNTGELFF,TGTGCCAGCACGGGACCCAACACCGGGGAGCTGTTTTTT,.,TRBJ2-2,TRBV6-2/TRBV6-3,.,13
CASSLEINQPQHF,TGTGCCAGCAGCTTAGAAATAAATCAGCCCCAGCATTTT,.,TRBJ1-5,TRBV11-2,few,13
CASSQVHLPQETQYF,TGTGCCAGCAGCCAAGTTCACCTGCCCCAAGAGACCCAGTACTTC,.,TRBJ2-5,TRBV14,.,15
CASSHDSRQKNTEAFF,TGTGCCAGCAGCCACGATTCGCGACAGAAGAACACTGAAGCTTTCTTT,.,TRBJ1-1,TRBV6-1,many,16
CASSLVGASTDTQYF,TGTGCCAGCAGCTTAGTAGGGGCTAGCACAGATACGCAGTATTTT,.,TRBJ2-3,TRBV7-8,many,15
CSVAGNTNQPQHF,TGCAGCGTTGCAGGGAATACGAATCAGCCCCAGCATTTT,.,TRBJ1-5,TRBV29-1,.,13
CASSMGTKRNNEKLFF,TGTGCCAGTAGTATGGGAACAAAGCGAAACAATGAAAAACTGTTTTTT,.,TRBJ1-4,TRBV19,.,16
CASSQLGAQGNQPQHF,TGTGCCAGCAGCCAGCTTGGGGCACAAGGCAATCAGCCCCAGCATTTT,.,TRBJ1-5,TRBV2,few,16